The rows below give T cell receptor beta chains drawn from one sample of a study of blood T cell repertoires in COVID-19. Only in-frame clones appear in the TCRdb table, and some are missing; sequencing was by immunoSEQ multiplex PCR. The sample holds 200,000 to 300,000 clones, 80% to 90% seen once. Sequencing input: peripheral blood. The source of these receptors is a man younger than 45 with active or convalescent COVID-19. The CDR3 runs from the conserved cysteine through the conserved F or W. Each record gives: V gene, D gene, J gene, clone size, CDR3 protein, CDR3 DNA. D genes are given only for firm matches. Only some rows state a clone size, as once, few, many or a class for expanded clones.

TRBV27	TRBD1	TRBJ1-5	-	CASSPLDRGQPQHF	TGTGCCAGCAGTCCGTTGGACAGGGGACAGCCCCAGCATTTT
TRBV21-1	-	TRBJ2-1	-	CASSANPRTSGGAYEQFF	TGTGCCAGCAGCGCCAACCCGAGGACTAGCGGGGGGGCGTATGAGCAGTTCTTC
TRBV10-3	TRBD1	TRBJ1-2	few	CAISQWRGRNYGYTF	TGTGCCATCAGCCAATGGAGGGGGCGGAACTATGGCTACACCTTC
TRBV7-2	TRBD2	TRBJ2-2	-	CASRGSGGNTGELFF	TGTGCCAGCAGGGGTAGCGGGGGGAACACCGGGGAGCTGTTTTTT
TRBV11-2	-	TRBJ1-5	-	CASSEDLANQPQHF	TGTGCCAGCAGCGAAGACTTGGCCAATCAGCCCCAGCATTTT
TRBV27	TRBD1	TRBJ1-6	-	CASRSRTGVSSPLHF	TGTGCCAGCAGATCCAGGACAGGGGTTTCTTCACCCCTCCACTTT
TRBV5-3	TRBD1	TRBJ2-7	-	CARSVPGQGYEQYF	TGTGCCAGAAGCGTGCCGGGACAGGGCTACGAGCAGTACTTC
TRBV6-6	-	TRBJ2-5	-	CASSERETQYF	TGTGCCAGCAGCGAGCGGGAGACCCAGTACTTC
TRBV19	-	TRBJ2-3	-	CASRDRDFTTDTQYF	TGTGCCAGTAGGGACCGGGACTTTACTACAGATACGCAGTATTTT
TRBV27	TRBD1	TRBJ1-2	-	CASSPDPGGTGYTF	TGTGCCAGCAGTCCCGACCCAGGGGGCACGGGCTACACCTTC
TRBV19	-	TRBJ1-2	-	CASSILQGSLGYTF	TGTGCCAGTAGTATCTTACAGGGCTCTCTTGGCTACACCTTC
TRBV29-1	-	TRBJ2-6	-	CSVYQGTGANVLTF	TGCAGCGTTTATCAGGGTACTGGGGCCAACGTCCTGACTTTC
TRBV5-6	-	TRBJ2-1	once	CASSLALQGFNEQFF	TGTGCCAGCAGCTTGGCGCTTCAGGGGTTCAATGAGCAGTTCTTC
TRBV5-8	TRBD1	TRBJ2-1	-	CASSGGQGPHNEQFF	TGTGCCAGCAGCGGCGGACAGGGGCCCCACAATGAGCAGTTCTTC
TRBV6-2/TRBV6-3	TRBD1	TRBJ1-1	-	CASSPDRGVTEAFF	TGTGCCAGCAGTCCAGACAGGGGGGTCACTGAAGCTTTCTTT
TRBV3-1/TRBV3-2	-	TRBJ1-6	-	CASSEGRLYSPLHF	TGTGCCAGCAGCGAAGGGAGATTATACTCACCCCTCCACTTT
TRBV7-9	-	TRBJ2-5	-	CASSLAFRTAVKETQYF	TGTGCCAGCAGCTTAGCGTTTCGGACAGCGGTGAAAGAGACCCAGTACTTC
TRBV4-1	-	TRBJ2-7	-	CASSLREPQVAYEQYF	TGCGCCAGCAGCCTGAGAGAACCACAGGTTGCCTACGAGCAGTACTTC
TRBV2	-	TRBJ1-5	-	CASNRVNQPQHF	TGTGCCAGCAACAGGGTAAATCAGCCCCAGCATTTT
TRBV4-1	TRBD1	TRBJ1-6	-	CASSQMGTGPRGSPLHF	TGCGCCAGCAGCCAAATGGGGACAGGGCCACGAGGTTCACCCCTCCACTTT
TRBV27	TRBD1	TRBJ1-1	-	CAAHRGHTEAFF	TGTGCCGCTCACAGGGGGCACACTGAAGCTTTCTTT
TRBV27	TRBD1	TRBJ1-2	once	CASSLSPDRGWGYTF	TGTGCCAGCAGTTTAAGTCCGGACAGGGGATGGGGCTACACCTTC
TRBV6-2/TRBV6-3	-	TRBJ1-5	-	CASSYQGQRNQPQHF	TGTGCCAGCAGTTACCAAGGACAGCGCAATCAGCCCCAGCATTTT
TRBV10-2	TRBD1	TRBJ2-7	-	CATYRGDYEQYF	TGCGCCACGTACAGGGGGGACTACGAGCAGTACTTC
TRBV6-5	-	TRBJ1-4	-	CASRPGQPDNEKLFF	TGTGCCAGCAGGCCTGGACAGCCCGATAATGAAAAACTGTTTTTT
TRBV19	TRBD1	TRBJ1-5	-	CASREGQGDGQPQHF	TGTGCCAGTAGGGAGGGACAGGGAGATGGTCAGCCCCAGCATTTT
TRBV19	-	TRBJ2-1	-	CASSPFRRSSYNEQFF	TGTGCCAGTAGTCCCTTCCGACGGAGCTCCTACAATGAGCAGTTCTTC
TRBV14	TRBD2	TRBJ2-1	-	CASSQVGGVTYNEQFF	TGTGCCAGCAGCCAAGTCGGGGGGGTGACCTACAATGAGCAGTTCTTC
TRBV6-5	-	TRBJ1-4	-	CASSPDSWNNEKLFF	TGTGCCAGCAGTCCAGACAGTTGGAACAATGAAAAACTGTTTTTT
TRBV6-5	-	TRBJ2-3	once	CASSYSPHRIEDTQYF	TGTGCCAGCAGTTACTCGCCCCACAGGATTGAAGATACGCAGTATTTT
TRBV30	TRBD1	TRBJ1-2	-	CAWRNTWTGVTF	TGTGCCTGGAGGAACACTTGGACAGGGGTCACCTTC